The rows below give T cell receptor beta chains drawn from one sample of a study of CD8 T cells in ankylosing spondylitis. TCRdb itself ran the 5' RACE reads through MiXCR, one entry per CDR3 protein. The sample consists of over 150,000 distinct CDR3 sequences, 15% to 20% of them appearing once. Input material: blood, either unsorted or a sorted T cell fraction (not recorded which). These receptors originate from a male donor aged 10-29 years with ankylosing spondylitis or in good health (not recorded which). The CDR3 runs from the conserved cysteine through the conserved F or W. A D gene is named only where the DNA matches it firmly. The size of a clone is reported for some rows only, either as once, few or many, or as a class for expanded clones.

v_call	clone_size	cdr3_length	d_call	j_call	cdr3_aa	cdr3_nt
TRBV3-1	many	15	TRBD2	TRBJ2-1	CASSQHGREGREQFF	TGTGCCAGCAGCCAACATGGCCGGGAGGGCCGTGAGCAGTTCTTC
TRBV13	.	18	.	TRBJ2-6	CASSLGTGERSGANVLTF	TGTGCCAGCAGCTTAGGGACAGGAGAACGCTCTGGGGCCAACGTCCTGACTTTC
TRBV20-1	many	15	TRBD2	TRBJ2-1	CSATELSGRAEEQFF	TGCAGTGCTACTGAGCTTAGCGGGAGGGCCGAGGAGCAGTTCTTC
TRBV7-6	.	18	TRBD2	TRBJ2-5	CASSLYPATSGSYETQYF	TGTGCCAGCAGCTTATATCCCGCGACTAGCGGGAGTTATGAGACCCAGTACTTC
TRBV29-1	many	15	TRBD2	TRBJ2-1	CSVEGTSGAYNEQFF	TGCAGCGTCGAAGGGACTAGCGGAGCCTACAATGAGCAGTTCTTC
TRBV20-1	many	13	TRBD1	TRBJ1-2	CSSRSDRGKGYTF	TGCAGTTCTCGTTCGGACAGGGGCAAAGGCTACACCTTC
TRBV29-1	many	16	.	TRBJ2-1	CSVQTRVDSYYNEQFF	TGCAGCGTTCAAACGAGGGTGGACAGCTACTACAATGAGCAGTTCTTC
TRBV3-1	many	13	TRBD1	TRBJ2-5	CASSQTGVETQYF	TGTGCCAGCAGCCAAACAGGGGTGGAGACCCAGTACTTC
TRBV20-1	many	15	.	TRBJ2-1	CSARDGVRMNNEQFF	TGCAGTGCTAGAGATGGCGTGAGGATGAACAATGAGCAGTTCTTC
TRBV5-1	many	15	.	TRBJ1-1	CASSLAGTGNTEAFF	TGCGCCAGCAGCTTGGCAGGGACGGGGAACACTGAAGCTTTCTTT
TRBV24-1	many	12	.	TRBJ2-1	CATSEGAREQFF	TGTGCCACCAGTGAAGGGGCCCGTGAGCAGTTCTTC
TRBV4-1	many	16	.	TRBJ2-2	CASSQDQGGHTGELFF	TGCGCCAGCAGCCAAGATCAAGGGGGTCACACCGGGGAGCTGTTTTTT
TRBV5-1	many	13	.	TRBJ1-1	CASSSPGNTEAFF	TGCGCCAGCAGCTCCCCGGGGAACACTGAAGCTTTCTTT
TRBV6-6	many	15	TRBD2	TRBJ2-5	CGANEGSGIEETQYF	TGTGGGGCGAACGAGGGTAGCGGGATCGAAGAGACCCAGTACTTC
TRBV7-2	many	13	.	TRBJ2-2	CASSFAQGRELFF	TGTGCCAGCAGCTTCGCACAGGGCCGGGAGCTGTTTTTT
TRBV11-2	many	13	TRBD2	TRBJ2-1	CASSRDYYNEQFF	TGTGCCAGCAGTCGGGACTACTACAATGAGCAGTTCTTC
TRBV12-3/TRBV12-4	few	16	TRBD1	TRBJ1-3	CASSLSGQVTGNTIYF	TGTGCCAGCAGTTTATCGGGACAGGTCACTGGAAACACCATATATTTT
TRBV6-1	many	16	.	TRBJ2-2	CASWGVRGVNTGELFF	TGTGCCAGCTGGGGCGTTCGGGGAGTAAACACCGGGGAGCTGTTTTTT
TRBV7-2	.	12	.	TRBJ2-5	CASSLWKETQYF	TGTGCCAGCAGCTTATGGAAAGAGACCCAGTACTTC
TRBV6-5	many	16	.	TRBJ1-1	CASSYTQSRANTEAFF	TGTGCCAGCAGTTACACTCAGAGTCGCGCCAACACTGAAGCTTTCTTT
TRBV20-1	many	15	.	TRBJ2-1	CSAYVSGYTYNEQFF	TGCAGTGCTTACGTTAGCGGTTACACCTACAATGAGCAGTTCTTC
TRBV19	once	15	TRBD2	TRBJ2-1	CASSSRLAGVNEQFF	TGTGCCAGTAGTTCTCGGCTAGCGGGAGTTAATGAGCAGTTCTTC
TRBV29-1	many	12	TRBD1	TRBJ1-4	CSVRTGPEKLFF	TGCAGCGTGCGGACAGGGCCTGAAAAACTGTTTTTT
TRBV4-2	few	16	.	TRBJ2-5	CASSPPGAAPQETQYF	TGTGCCAGCAGCCCTCCCGGGGCTGCGCCGCAAGAGACCCAGTACTTC
TRBV6-5	.	13	.	TRBJ2-2	CASSRRQAGELFF	TGTGCCAGCAGTAGACGACAGGCAGGGGAGCTGTTTTTT
TRBV18	many	14	.	TRBJ1-2	CASSPEAGLYGYTF	TGTGCCAGCTCACCAGAGGCAGGACTCTATGGCTACACCTTC
TRBV29-1	many	12	TRBD1	TRBJ2-3	CSVRAQGATQYF	TGCAGCGTGAGGGCACAGGGGGCTACGCAGTATTTT
TRBV6-5	.	11	.	TRBJ1-4	CASGQREKLFF	TGTGCCAGCGGGCAGCGGGAAAAACTGTTTTTT
TRBV18	many	15	.	TRBJ2-3	CASSLRATHTDTQYF	TGTGCCAGCTCACTCCGGGCCACTCACACAGATACGCAGTATTTT
TRBV7-3	many	15	TRBD1	TRBJ2-2	CASTPPGQGTGELFF	TGTGCCAGCACCCCACCGGGACAGGGGACCGGGGAGCTGTTTTTT
TRBV12-3/TRBV12-4	many	11	.	TRBJ2-2	CAAKGSGELFF	TGTGCCGCGAAGGGGTCCGGGGAGCTGTTTTTT
TRBV7-9	many	15	TRBD1	TRBJ2-1	CASSLVGQAYNEQFF	TGTGCCAGCAGCTTAGTGGGACAGGCCTACAATGAGCAGTTCTTC
TRBV20-1	.	16	TRBD2	TRBJ2-1	CSARDGTSGYYNEQFF	TGCAGTGCTAGAGATGGGACTAGCGGTTACTACAATGAGCAGTTCTTC
TRBV7-6	.	16	.	TRBJ2-1	CASSSIQGIFTHEQFF	TGTGCCAGCAGCTCAATTCAGGGTATCTTTACGCATGAGCAGTTCTTC
TRBV7-9	many	14	TRBD2	TRBJ2-7	CASSSSGFPYEQYF	TGTGCCAGCAGCAGTAGCGGGTTTCCCTACGAGCAGTACTTC
TRBV30	many	11	.	TRBJ2-2	CAWSFAGELFF	TGTGCCTGGAGTTTCGCTGGGGAGCTGTTTTTT
TRBV4-3	many	18	.	TRBJ2-3	CASSQLSAGASSTDTQYF	TGCGCCAGCAGCCAACTGTCCGCGGGGGCCTCTAGCACAGATACGCAGTATTTT
TRBV19	many	17	.	TRBJ2-6	CASSIEGRTGGANVLTF	TGTGCCAGTAGTATAGAAGGCAGAACTGGTGGGGCCAACGTCCTGACTTTC
TRBV24-1	many	17	.	TRBJ1-2	CATSDTTNRREHYGYTF	TGTGCCACCAGTGATACTACTAACAGAAGGGAACACTATGGCTACACCTTC
TRBV28	.	15	.	TRBJ1-5	CASSSVRTLNQPQHF	TGTGCCAGCAGTTCCGTCCGGACCCTCAATCAGCCCCAGCATTTT
TRBV6-1	many	13	.	TRBJ1-1	CASSERENTEAFF	TGTGCCAGCAGTGAAAGAGAGAACACTGAAGCTTTCTTT
TRBV15	many	14	.	TRBJ2-2	CATSASTSTGELFF	TGTGCCACCAGCGCTTCGACTAGCACCGGGGAGCTGTTTTTT
TRBV6-2/TRBV6-3	many	15	.	TRBJ1-3	CASRRTADSGNTIYF	TGTGCCAGCAGACGGACAGCAGACTCTGGAAACACCATATATTTT
TRBV5-5	many	19	TRBD2	TRBJ2-1	CASSFPPSATLAGDNEQFF	TGTGCCAGCAGCTTTCCCCCCAGCGCGACTCTAGCGGGGGACAATGAGCAGTTCTTC
TRBV28	many	15	TRBD2	TRBJ2-5	CASSLPSGGQETQYF	TGTGCCAGCAGTTTACCTAGCGGGGGTCAAGAGACCCAGTACTTC
TRBV6-2/TRBV6-3	.	13	TRBD2	TRBJ2-7	CASRSEREVEQYF	TGTGCCAGCAGATCCGAGCGGGAGGTCGAGCAGTACTTC
TRBV2	many	11	.	TRBJ2-3	CASRVLDTQYF	TGTGCCAGCAGGGTCCTAGATACGCAGTATTTT
TRBV7-2	many	16	TRBD2	TRBJ2-7	CASSSELAGGPYEQYF	TGTGCCAGCAGCTCCGAACTAGCGGGAGGCCCCTACGAGCAGTACTTC
TRBV4-3	.	15	TRBD2	TRBJ2-1	CASSQDLAGYNEQFF	TGCGCCAGCAGCCAAGACCTAGCGGGGTACAATGAGCAGTTCTTC
TRBV4-2	many	16	TRBD1	TRBJ2-1	CASSQGQGLNNNEQFF	TGTGCCAGCAGCCAAGGACAGGGGTTAAACAACAATGAGCAGTTCTTC
TRBV5-1	many	14	.	TRBJ2-1	CASSLAYLGVEQFF	TGCGCCAGCAGCTTGGCCTATCTGGGGGTTGAGCAGTTCTTC
TRBV6-1	.	12	.	TRBJ2-1	CASSQRIGCPFF	TGTGCCAGCAGCCAAAGGATCGGGTGTCCGTTCTTC